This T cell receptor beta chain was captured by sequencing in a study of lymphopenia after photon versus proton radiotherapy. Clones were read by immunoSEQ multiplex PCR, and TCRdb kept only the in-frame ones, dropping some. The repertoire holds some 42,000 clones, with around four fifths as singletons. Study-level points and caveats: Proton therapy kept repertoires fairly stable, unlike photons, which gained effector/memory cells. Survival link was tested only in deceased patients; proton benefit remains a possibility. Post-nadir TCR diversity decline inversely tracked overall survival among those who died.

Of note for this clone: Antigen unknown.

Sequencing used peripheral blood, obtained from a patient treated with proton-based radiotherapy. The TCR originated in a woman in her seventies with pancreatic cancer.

CDR3 sequence: CAISEEESRTEAFF. CDR3 in DNA: TGTGCCATCAGTGAGGAGGAGAGCCGCACTGAAGCTTTCTTT. The chain joins TRBV10-3 to TRBJ1-1; D is undetermined. Germline V gene data show CDR1 as ENHRY and CDR2 as SYGVKD. This CDR3 has 14 residues. Trimming took off 2 bases at V and 4 bases at J, with 11 bases between the two ends.